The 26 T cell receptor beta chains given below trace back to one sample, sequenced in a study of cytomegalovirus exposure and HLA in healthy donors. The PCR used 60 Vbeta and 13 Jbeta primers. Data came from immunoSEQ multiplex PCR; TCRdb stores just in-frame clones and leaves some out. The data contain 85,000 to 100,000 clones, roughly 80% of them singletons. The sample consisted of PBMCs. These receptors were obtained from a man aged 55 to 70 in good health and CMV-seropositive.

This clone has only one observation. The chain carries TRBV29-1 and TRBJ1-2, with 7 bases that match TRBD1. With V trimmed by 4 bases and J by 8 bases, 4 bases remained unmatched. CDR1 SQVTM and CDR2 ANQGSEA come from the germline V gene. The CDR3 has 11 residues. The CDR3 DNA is TGCAGCGTTGTAGGAGGGGGCGGCTACACCTTC. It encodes CSVVGGGGYTF.

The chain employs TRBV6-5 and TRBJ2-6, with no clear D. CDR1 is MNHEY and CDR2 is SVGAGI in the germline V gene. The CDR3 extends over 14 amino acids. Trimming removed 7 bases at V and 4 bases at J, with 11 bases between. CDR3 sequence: CASTRLGGANVLTF. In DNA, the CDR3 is TGTGCCAGCACCAGACTTGGCGGGGCCAACGTCCTGACTTTC.

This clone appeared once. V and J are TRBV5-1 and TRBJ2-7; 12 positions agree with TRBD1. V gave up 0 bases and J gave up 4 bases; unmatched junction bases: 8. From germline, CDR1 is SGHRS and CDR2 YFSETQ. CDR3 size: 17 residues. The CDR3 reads CASSLGPQGQGAYEQYF. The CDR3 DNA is TGCGCCAGCAGCTTGGGGCCCCAGGGACAGGGGGCGTACGAGCAGTACTTC. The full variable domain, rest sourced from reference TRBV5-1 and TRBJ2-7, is KAGVTQTPRYLIKTRGQQVTLSCSPISGHRSVSWYQQTPGQGLQFLFEYFSETQRNKGNFPGRFSGRQFSNSRSEMNVSTLELGDSALYLCASSLGPQGQGAYEQYFGPGTRLTVT.

The CDR3, as DNA: TGTGCCATCGGTCAGGGGGGATACACCGGGGAGCTGTTTTTT. It is translated as CAIGQGGYTGELFF. This chain links TRBV19 with TRBJ2-2; a possible D gene is TRBD1 (7 bases). There are 14 residues in the CDR3. Germline-derived CDR1 and CDR2 are LNHDA and SQIVND (reference sequence). V gave up 10 bases and J gave up 3 bases, with 15 bases separating them.

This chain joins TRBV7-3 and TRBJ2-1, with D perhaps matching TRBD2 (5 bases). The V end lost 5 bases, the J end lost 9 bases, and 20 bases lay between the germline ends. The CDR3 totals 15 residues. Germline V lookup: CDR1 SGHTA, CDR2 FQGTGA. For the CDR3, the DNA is TGTGCCAGCAGCGCTGGACTTCCCTCTTGGGGTGAGCAGTTCTTC. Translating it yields CASSAGLPSWGEQFF.

CDR3 protein: CASSLRQGASNYGYTF. The CDR3 DNA reads as TGTGCCAGCAGCTTACGGCAGGGGGCCTCTAACTATGGCTACACCTTC. This sequence joins TRBV7-9 and TRBJ1-2; 8 bases map to TRBD1. This CDR3 region has 16 residues. The V segment lost 2 bases and the J segment 0 bases; nucleotides outside the gene matches: 5. Looked up from germline, CDR1 is SEHNR and CDR2 is FQNEAQ (reference sequence).

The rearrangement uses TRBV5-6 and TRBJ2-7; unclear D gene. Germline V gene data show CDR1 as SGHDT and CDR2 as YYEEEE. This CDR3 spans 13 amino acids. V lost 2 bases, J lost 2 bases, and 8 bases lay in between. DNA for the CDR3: TGTGCCAGCAGCTTCCGGCGGCCCTACGAGCAGTACTTC. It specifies CASSFRRPYEQYF.

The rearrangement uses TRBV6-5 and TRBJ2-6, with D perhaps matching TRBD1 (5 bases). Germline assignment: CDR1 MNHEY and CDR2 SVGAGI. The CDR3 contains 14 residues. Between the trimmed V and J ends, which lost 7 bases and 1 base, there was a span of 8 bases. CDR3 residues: CASTDRSGANVLTF. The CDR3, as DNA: TGTGCCAGCACCGACAGATCTGGGGCCAACGTCCTGACTTTC.

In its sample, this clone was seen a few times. The CDR3 protein is CASSYGGNEQFF. In DNA, the CDR3 is TGTGCCAGCAGTTACGGGGGGAATGAGCAGTTCTTC. The rearrangement joins TRBV6-5 to TRBJ2-1; D possibly corresponds to TRBD2 (6 bases). Germline V CDR1 and CDR2: MNHEY, SVGAGI. CDR3 length: 12 residues. Trimming cost V 2 bases and J 7 bases, with 6 bases left between them.

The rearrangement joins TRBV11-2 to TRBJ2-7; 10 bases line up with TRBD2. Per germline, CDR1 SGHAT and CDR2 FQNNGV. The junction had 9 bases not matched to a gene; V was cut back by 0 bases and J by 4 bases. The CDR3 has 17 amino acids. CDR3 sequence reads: CASSLEGGTSGVYEQYF. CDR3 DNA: TGTGCCAGCAGCTTAGAGGGGGGCACTAGCGGGGTTTACGAGCAGTACTTC.

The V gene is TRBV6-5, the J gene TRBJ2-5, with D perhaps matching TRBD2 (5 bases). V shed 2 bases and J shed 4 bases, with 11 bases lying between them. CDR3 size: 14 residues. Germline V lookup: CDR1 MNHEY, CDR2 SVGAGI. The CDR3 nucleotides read TGTGCCAGCAGTTACCCGGGAAGTACAGAGACCCAGTACTTC. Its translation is CASSYPGSTETQYF.

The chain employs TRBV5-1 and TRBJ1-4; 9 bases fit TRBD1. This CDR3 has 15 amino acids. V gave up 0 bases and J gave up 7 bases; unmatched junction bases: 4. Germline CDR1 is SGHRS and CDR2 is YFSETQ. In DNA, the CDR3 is TGCGCCAGCAGCTTGGAGAGACAGGGGGGTGAAAAACTGTTTTTT. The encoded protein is CASSLERQGGEKLFF.

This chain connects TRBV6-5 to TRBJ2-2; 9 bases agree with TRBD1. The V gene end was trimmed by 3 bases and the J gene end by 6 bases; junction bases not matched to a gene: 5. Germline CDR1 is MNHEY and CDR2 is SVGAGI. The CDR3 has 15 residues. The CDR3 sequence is CASSYGGQGAGELFF. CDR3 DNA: TGTGCCAGCAGTTATGGGGGACAGGGTGCCGGGGAGCTGTTTTTT.

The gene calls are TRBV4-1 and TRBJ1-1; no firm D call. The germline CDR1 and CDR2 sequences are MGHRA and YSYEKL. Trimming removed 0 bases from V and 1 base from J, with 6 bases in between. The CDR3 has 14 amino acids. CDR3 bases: TGCGCCAGCAGCCAAGATAACAGGAACACTGAAGCTTTCTTT. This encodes CASSQDNRNTEAFF.

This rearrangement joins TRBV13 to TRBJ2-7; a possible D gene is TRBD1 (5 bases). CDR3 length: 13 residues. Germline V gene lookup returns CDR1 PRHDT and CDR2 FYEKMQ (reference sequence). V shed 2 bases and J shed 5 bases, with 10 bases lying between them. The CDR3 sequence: CASSLPGLDEQYF. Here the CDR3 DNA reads TGTGCCAGCAGCTTACCAGGGTTGGACGAGCAGTACTTC. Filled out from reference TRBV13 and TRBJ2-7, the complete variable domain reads AAGVIQSPRHLIKEKRETATLKCYPIPRHDTVYWYQQGPGQDPQFLISFYEKMQSDKGSIPDRFSAQQFSDYHSELNMSSLELGDSALYFCASSLPGLDEQYFGPGTRLTVT.

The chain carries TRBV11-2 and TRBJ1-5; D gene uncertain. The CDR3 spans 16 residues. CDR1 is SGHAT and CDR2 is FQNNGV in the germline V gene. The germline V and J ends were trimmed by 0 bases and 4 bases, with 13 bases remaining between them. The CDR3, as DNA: TGTGCCAGCAGCTTAGATGGATGGAGGGAGAATCAGCCCCAGCATTTT. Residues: CASSLDGWRENQPQHF.

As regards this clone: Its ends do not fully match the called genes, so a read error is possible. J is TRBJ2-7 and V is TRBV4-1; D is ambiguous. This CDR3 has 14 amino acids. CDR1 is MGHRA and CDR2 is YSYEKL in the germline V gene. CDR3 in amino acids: CVSSHVIGSYEQYF. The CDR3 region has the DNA TGCGTCAGCAGCCACGTGATCGGTTCCTACGAGCAGTACTTC.

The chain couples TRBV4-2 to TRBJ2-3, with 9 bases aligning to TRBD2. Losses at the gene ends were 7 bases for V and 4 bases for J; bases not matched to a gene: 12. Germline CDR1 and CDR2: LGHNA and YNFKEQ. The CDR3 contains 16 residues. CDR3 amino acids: CASISMVGGGADTQYF. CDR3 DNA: TGTGCCAGCATCAGCATGGTGGGCGGGGGGGCAGATACGCAGTATTTT.

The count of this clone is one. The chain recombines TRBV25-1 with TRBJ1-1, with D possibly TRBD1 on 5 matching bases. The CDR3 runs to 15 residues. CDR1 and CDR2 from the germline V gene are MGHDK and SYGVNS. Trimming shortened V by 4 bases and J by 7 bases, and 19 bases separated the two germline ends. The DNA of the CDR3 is TGTGCCAGCAGTGGCCCCGGCAGGCGGGGCAATGAAGCTTTCTTT. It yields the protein CASSGPGRRGNEAFF.

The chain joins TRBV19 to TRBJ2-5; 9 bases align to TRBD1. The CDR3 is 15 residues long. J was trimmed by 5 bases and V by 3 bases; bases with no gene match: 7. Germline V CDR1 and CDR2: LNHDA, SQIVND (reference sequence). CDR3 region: CASSMGQGDSETQYF. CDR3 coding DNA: TGTGCCAGTAGTATGGGACAGGGTGATTCCGAGACCCAGTACTTC.

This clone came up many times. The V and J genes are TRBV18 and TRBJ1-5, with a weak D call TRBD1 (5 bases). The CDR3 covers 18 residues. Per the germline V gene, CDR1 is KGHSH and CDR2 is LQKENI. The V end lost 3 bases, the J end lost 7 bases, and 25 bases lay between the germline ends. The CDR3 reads CASSPSNILGHAEQPQHF. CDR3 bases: TGTGCCAGCTCACCCTCAAATATACTTGGACACGCCGAGCAGCCCCAGCATTTT. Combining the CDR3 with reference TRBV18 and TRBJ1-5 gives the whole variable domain NAGVMQNPRHLVRRRGQEARLRCSPMKGHSHVYWYRQLPEEGLKFMVYLQKENIIDESGMPKERFSAEFPKEGPSILRIQQVVRGDSAAYFCASSPSNILGHAEQPQHFGDGTRLSIL.

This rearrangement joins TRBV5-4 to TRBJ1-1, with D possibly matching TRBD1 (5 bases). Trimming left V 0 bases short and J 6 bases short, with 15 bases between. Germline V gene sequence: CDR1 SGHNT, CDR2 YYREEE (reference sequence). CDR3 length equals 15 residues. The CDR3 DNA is TGTGCCAGCAGCTTGGGCGGCCGGGGGAGGGCTGAAGCTTTCTTT. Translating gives CASSLGGRGRAEAFF.

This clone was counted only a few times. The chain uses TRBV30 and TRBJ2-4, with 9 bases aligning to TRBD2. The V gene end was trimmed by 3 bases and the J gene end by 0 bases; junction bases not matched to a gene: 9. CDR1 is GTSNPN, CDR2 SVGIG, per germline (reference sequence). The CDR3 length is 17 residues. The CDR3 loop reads CAWSGGGVGLAKNIQYF. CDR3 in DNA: TGTGCCTGGAGCGGCGGGGGGGTAGGTTTAGCCAAAAACATTCAGTACTTC.

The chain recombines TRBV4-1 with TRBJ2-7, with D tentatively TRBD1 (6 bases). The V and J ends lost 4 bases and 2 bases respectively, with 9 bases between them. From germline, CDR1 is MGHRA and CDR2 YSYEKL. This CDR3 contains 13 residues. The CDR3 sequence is CASSLDRTYEQYF. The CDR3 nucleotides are TGCGCCAGCAGCCTCGACAGGACCTACGAGCAGTACTTC.

CDR3 residues: CASSLPQGWLNTEAFF. The CDR3 nucleotides are TGTGCCAGCAGCCTCCCACAGGGGTGGTTGAACACTGAAGCTTTCTTT. The V call is TRBV28, the J call TRBJ1-1, with 7 bases identical to TRBD1. CDR3 size: 16 residues. The J segment lost 0 bases and the V segment lost 6 bases, leaving 10 bases of the junction unmatched. Germline V lookup: CDR1 MDHEN, CDR2 SYDVKM.

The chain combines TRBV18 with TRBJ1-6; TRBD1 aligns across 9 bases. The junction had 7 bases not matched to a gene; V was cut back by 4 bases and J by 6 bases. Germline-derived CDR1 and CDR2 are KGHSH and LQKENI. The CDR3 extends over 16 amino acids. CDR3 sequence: CASSHSPGQGNSPLHF. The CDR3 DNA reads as TGTGCCAGCTCACACTCTCCGGGACAGGGTAATTCACCCCTCCACTTT.